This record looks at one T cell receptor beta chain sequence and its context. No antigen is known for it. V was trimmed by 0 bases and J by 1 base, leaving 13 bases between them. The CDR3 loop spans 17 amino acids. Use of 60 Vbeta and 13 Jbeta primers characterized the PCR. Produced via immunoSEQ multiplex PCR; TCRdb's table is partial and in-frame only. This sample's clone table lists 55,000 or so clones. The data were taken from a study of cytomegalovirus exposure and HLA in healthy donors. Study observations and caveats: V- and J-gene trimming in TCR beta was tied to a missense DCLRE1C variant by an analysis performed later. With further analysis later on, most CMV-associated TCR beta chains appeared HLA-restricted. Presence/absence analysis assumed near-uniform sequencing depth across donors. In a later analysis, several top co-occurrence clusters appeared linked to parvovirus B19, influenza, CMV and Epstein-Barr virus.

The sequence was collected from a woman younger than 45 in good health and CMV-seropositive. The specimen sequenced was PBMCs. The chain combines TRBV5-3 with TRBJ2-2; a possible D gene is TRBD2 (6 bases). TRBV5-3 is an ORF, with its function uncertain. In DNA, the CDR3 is TGTGCCAGAAGCTTGGTGGGGGGTGGGGGGAACACCGGGGAGCTGTTTTTT. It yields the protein CARSLVGGGGNTGELFF.